This T cell receptor beta chain is from a study of blood T cell repertoires in COVID-19. About the study: There were acute and convalescent COVID-19 samples, and they came from the United States, Italy and Spain. Sources were T cells, B-cell-depleted T cells, or PBMCs; the material itself was cDNA or gDNA.

Per the original data handling: Reference gene primer amplification in the assay estimated nucleated cell counts. Method: immunoSEQ multiplex PCR; TCRdb's copy keeps in-frame clones and lacks some. V and J calls and clone size are as listed in that table; D and trimming were resolved from the DNA. The sample records about 200,000 clones, 88% being singletons. This CDR3 region has 16 residues. V gave up 6 bases and J gave up 9 bases; unmatched junction bases: 15. Germline values: CDR1 LNHDA, CDR2 SQIVND (reference sequence). Sequencing was carried out using peripheral blood. The sequence came from a man in his late teens or twenties with active or convalescent COVID-19. This chain connects TRBV19 to TRBJ1-5; 9 nucleotides align to TRBD1. The CDR3 reads CASRTGTGLFNRPQHF. DNA for the CDR3: TGTGCCAGTAGGACCGGGACAGGGTTGTTCAATAGGCCCCAGCATTTT. Together with reference TRBV19 and TRBJ1-5, the CDR3 gives the full variable domain: DGGITQSPKYLFRKEGQNVTLSCEQNLNHDAMYWYRQDPGQGLRLIYYSQIVNDFQKGDIAEGYSVSREKKESFPLTVTSAQKNPTAFYLCASRTGTGLFNRPQHFGDGTRLSIL.